This T cell receptor beta chain derives from a study of cytomegalovirus exposure and HLA in healthy donors. The PCR contained 60 Vbeta and 13 Jbeta primers. The repertoire was sequenced with immunoSEQ multiplex PCR; TCRdb's copy has only in-frame clones and lacks some. The top ten clones hold around 2.4% of a sample with fewer than 200,000 clones, about 77% of them seen once. Study-level findings and limits: Apparent HLA restriction characterized most CMV-associated TCR beta chains in a later analysis.

Germline V CDR1 and CDR2: LNHDA, SQIVND (reference sequence). The V end was cut by 1 base, the J end by 0 bases, with 3 bases between. The CDR3 is 13 amino acids. This clone was detected only once. Its antigen is still unknown. This chain links TRBV19 with TRBJ2-5, with no clear D. The sequenced sample consisted of PBMCs. The TCR comes from a man in his fifties or sixties in good health and CMV-seronegative. The CDR3 coding sequence is TGTGCCAGTAGTATAGGTAACCAAGAGACCCAGTACTTC. Its translation: CASSIGNQETQYF.